This TCR beta chain was captured in a study of cytomegalovirus exposure and HLA in healthy donors. Broader study findings: Some 150 TCR beta chains were listed as cytomegalovirus-associated. Later on, an analysis found that several of the most significant clusters appeared to be linked to common viral pathogens, which included parvovirus B19.

A multiplex PCR was run with 60 Vbeta primers and 13 Jbeta primers. Profiled with immunoSEQ multiplex PCR; TCRdb holds only in-frame clones, not every one. The sample lists some 56,000 clones, roughly 50% occurring once. This clone was observed a single time. Its antigen is not identified. V was pared by 6 bases and J by 9 bases, with 10 bases of the junction left unmatched. The length of the CDR3 is 14 residues. Per germline, CDR1 SNHLY and CDR2 FYNNEI. This clonotype was obtained from a human donor in good health. Sequencing was done on a sample of PBMCs. The chain joins TRBV2 to TRBJ1-5; 8 nucleotides match TRBD1. In nucleotides, the CDR3 is TGTGCCAGCAGCGAGGACAGGGCATGGCGGCCCCAGCATTTT. The encoded protein is CASSEDRAWRPQHF.